Below are 10 T cell receptor beta chains sequenced from a single sample in a study of shared clonotypes between healthy human individuals. Selected positively for CCR7 and CD45RO-negative, naive CD8 cells excluded terminally differentiated effector memory CD45RA+ cells. Sequenced by immunoSEQ multiplex PCR; TCRdb stores in-frame clones only, minus some. The table records fewer than 700,000 clones, approximately 96% of them present only once. Sequencing was performed on naive CD8+ T cells sorted from blood. These receptors were taken from a woman aged 25 to 39 in good health.

The V and J genes are TRBV4-1 and TRBJ2-5; TRBD2 matches at 12 bases. Germline V gene lookup returns CDR1 MGHRA and CDR2 YSYEKL. With V trimmed by 5 bases and J by 11 bases, 12 bases remained unmatched. The CDR3 spans 15 residues. DNA for the CDR3: TGCGCCAGCAGCAGCAGACTAGCGGGAGCTTTTGAGCAGTACTTC. It encodes CASSSRLAGAFEQYF.

V gene TRBV11-2 combines with J gene TRBJ2-7; D ambiguous. CDR3 length equals 13 residues. Per the germline V gene, CDR1 is SGHAT and CDR2 is FQNNGV. The V gene lost 5 bases and the J gene lost 4 bases, with 12 bases spanning the gap. The CDR3 DNA follows: TGTGCCAGCAGCCAAGTTGACGGGTACGAGCAGTACTTC. Its protein product is CASSQVDGYEQYF.

The chain couples TRBV10-3 to TRBJ1-1, with D unclear. The CDR3 has 12 amino acids. Germline V gives CDR1 ENHRY, CDR2 SYGVKD. The CDR3 protein is CAVAGMNTEAFF. DNA of the CDR3: TGTGCTGTTGCCGGAATGAACACTGAAGCTTTCTTT.

The J gene is TRBJ2-2, the V gene TRBV27, with 14 nucleotides matching TRBD2. The J segment lost 8 bases and the V segment lost 5 bases, leaving 4 bases of the junction unmatched. The germline gives CDR1 MNHEY, CDR2 SMNVEV (reference sequence). The CDR3 has 15 amino acids. The DNA for the CDR3 is TGTGCCAGCAGTACCGGGACTAGCGGGAGTGGGGAGCTGTTTTTT. Residues: CASSTGTSGSGELFF.

Of note for this clone: The same CDR3 also results from other DNA sequences found in this sample. This sequence joins TRBV27 and TRBJ2-7; no firm D call. V gave up 6 bases and J gave up 1 base, with 10 bases separating them. CDR1 and CDR2 (germline): MNHEY, SMNVEV (reference sequence). The CDR3 spans 13 residues. This CDR3 reads CASSLSGSYEQYF. The CDR3 bases are TGTGCCAGCAGCCTCTCCGGATCCTACGAGCAGTACTTC.

The CDR3 protein is CSAGGAYGYTF. The CDR3 nucleotides read TGCAGTGCTGGGGGTGCCTATGGCTACACCTTC. J is TRBJ1-2 and V is TRBV20-1, with D possibly TRBD1 on 5 matching bases. Trimming took 5 bases from V and 4 from J, leaving 8 bases between them. This CDR3 comprises 11 residues. The germline gives CDR1 DFQATT, CDR2 SNEGSKA (reference sequence).

This clone was detected once. The chain uses TRBV11-3 and TRBJ2-7, with TRBD2 matching over 11 bases. From germline, CDR1 is SGHNT and CDR2 YENEEA. V was clipped by 5 bases and J by 7 bases; unmatched bases: 10. The CDR3 has 15 residues. Here the CDR3 DNA reads TGTGCCAGCAGCCACGCCGGGACTAGCGGTAAAGAGCAGTACTTC. As protein: CASSHAGTSGKEQYF.

The chain recombines TRBV27 with TRBJ1-2, with TRBD1 as a possible D gene (6 bases). Germline assignment: CDR1 MNHEY and CDR2 SMNVEV (reference sequence). CDR3 length: 14 amino acids. V was shortened by 7 bases and J by 7 bases, with 19 bases between the two germline ends. The CDR3 protein is CASTAVRGAGGYTF. CDR3 DNA: TGTGCCAGCACAGCCGTCCGGGGGGCAGGTGGCTACACCTTC.

The CDR3 region is CASSPSTGRASRETQYF. The CDR3 DNA reads TGTGCCAGCAGCCCATCTACTGGGAGGGCCTCCCGAGAGACCCAGTACTTC. V gene TRBV4-2 combines with J gene TRBJ2-5; 7 nucleotides agree with TRBD2. Germline-derived CDR1 and CDR2 are LGHNA and YNFKEQ. The V and J ends lost 4 bases and 4 bases, in that order; junction bases with no gene match: 15. This CDR3 is built from 17 residues.

V gene TRBV7-9 combines with J gene TRBJ1-5; D call uncertain. From germline, CDR1 is SEHNR and CDR2 FQNEAQ (reference sequence). V was shortened by 6 bases and J by 4 bases, with 10 bases between the two germline ends. The CDR3 has 13 amino acids. CDR3 amino acids: CASSSGLNQPQHF. In nucleotides, the CDR3 is TGTGCCAGCAGTTCTGGACTTAATCAGCCCCAGCATTTT. Complete variable domain (other parts from reference TRBV7-9 and TRBJ1-5): DTGVSQNPRHKITKRGQNVTFRCDPISEHNRLYWYRQTLGQGPEFLTYFQNEAQLEKSRLLSDRFSAERPKGSFSTLEIQRTEQGDSAMYLCASSSGLNQPQHFGDGTRLSIL.